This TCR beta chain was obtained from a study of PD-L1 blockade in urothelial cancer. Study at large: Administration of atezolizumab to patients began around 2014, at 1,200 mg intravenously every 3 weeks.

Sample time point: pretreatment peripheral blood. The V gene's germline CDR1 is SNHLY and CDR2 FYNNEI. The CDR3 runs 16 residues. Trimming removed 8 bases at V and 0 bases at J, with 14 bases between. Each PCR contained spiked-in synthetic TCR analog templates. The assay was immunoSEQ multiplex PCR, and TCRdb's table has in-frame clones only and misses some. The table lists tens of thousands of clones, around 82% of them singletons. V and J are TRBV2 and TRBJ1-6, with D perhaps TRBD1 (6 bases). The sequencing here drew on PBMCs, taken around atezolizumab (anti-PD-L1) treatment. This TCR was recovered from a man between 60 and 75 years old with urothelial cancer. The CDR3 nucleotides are TGTGCCAGCGGGGTAACAGGGAGCTCCTATAATTCACCCCTCCACTTT. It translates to CASGVTGSSYNSPLHF.